These 5 T cell receptor beta chains originate from one sample sequenced in a study of T cell repertoires in cytomegalovirus infection. MiXCR, run by TCRdb on the reads, gives a single entry per CDR3 protein. The table includes 45,000 to 75,000 distinct CDR3 sequences, roughly 32% detected once. Their antigens are not known. Sequencing was performed on PBMCs, sequenced either directly or after in vitro stimulation (not recorded which). Source of these receptors: a human donor in good health (CMV status not recorded). Some clones in this sample may be carry-over from other donors' samples.

This chain uses TRBV4-1 with TRBJ1-2; no clear D. Germline assignment: CDR1 MGHRA and CDR2 YSYEKL. V was cut by 0 bases and J by 4 bases, with 9 bases left in between. CDR3 length: 14 residues. CDR3 sequence reads: CASSQDIGTYGYTF. Here the CDR3 DNA reads TGCGCCAGCAGCCAAGATATCGGAACCTATGGCTACACCTTC.

Ten or more counts support this clonotype. The rearrangement joins TRBV7-2 to TRBJ2-3, with TRBD2 identical over 8 bases. The V segment lost 5 bases and the J segment 4 bases; nucleotides outside the gene matches: 11. The CDR3 length is 16 residues. Germline assignment: CDR1 SGHTA and CDR2 FQGNSA. CDR3: CASSAEPGLVSDTQYF. The CDR3 DNA sequence: TGTGCCAGCAGCGCCGAACCGGGACTAGTTTCAGATACGCAGTATTTT.

The chain has TRBV6-5 and TRBJ2-1; D might be TRBD2 (5 bases). Germline V gene sequence: CDR1 MNHEY, CDR2 SVGAGI. Trimming took 2 bases from V and 7 from J, leaving 21 bases between them. The CDR3 contains 17 residues. The CDR3 DNA sequence: TGTGCCAGCAGTTACCGAGGGCGGCTAGTTGGTTCGAATGAGCAGTTCTTC. Translation gives CASSYRGRLVGSNEQFF.

This clonotype has a count of ten or more. J is TRBJ2-7 and V is TRBV7-9, with unresolved D. The V end lost 6 bases, the J end lost 4 bases, and 19 bases lay between the germline ends. Looked up from germline, CDR1 is SEHNR and CDR2 is FQNEAQ (reference sequence). CDR3 length: 15 amino acids. The CDR3 sequence: CASRSTTDLFYEQYF. In DNA form, the CDR3 reads TGTGCCAGCAGATCAACGACGGACCTCTTTTACGAGCAGTACTTC.

The V and J genes are TRBV11-2 and TRBJ1-2; D may be TRBD1 (5 bases). V was shortened by 4 bases and J by 3 bases, with 12 bases between the two germline ends. CDR3 length: 14 amino acids. Looked up from germline, CDR1 is SGHAT and CDR2 is FQNNGV. The CDR3 region is CASSSGGGHYGYTF. CDR3 sequence (DNA): TGTGCCAGCAGCTCCGGGGGGGGTCACTATGGCTACACCTTC.